The 19 T cell receptor beta chains given below trace back to one sample, sequenced in a study of T cell responses to AZD1222 COVID-19 vaccine. This table comes from immunoSEQ multiplex PCR, and its TCRdb copy is limited to in-frame clones, with some not included. The data show about 120,000 clones, less than 90% seen once. This material consisted of peripheral blood, taken on day 0 of AZD1222 vaccination. Receptors were obtained from an adult in good health.

This clone has only one observation. One end of the junction is discordant with germline, which a read error may explain. The J gene is TRBJ2-1, the V gene TRBV5-8; no clear D gene. The germline V gene encodes CDR1 SGHTS and CDR2 YDEGEE. The CDR3 covers 15 residues. Here the CDR3 reads CLTANNPGRPKSGIF. CDR3 DNA sequence: TGTTTAACGGCGAACAATCCCGGACGCCCAAAGAGTGGAATCTTC.

The CDR3 here is CASSASGQGYEQYF. Written as DNA, the CDR3 is TGTGCCAGTAGTGCCTCCGGACAGGGGTACGAGCAGTACTTC. The rearrangement joins TRBV19 to TRBJ2-7, with 9 bases fitting TRBD1. Germline CDR1 is LNHDA and CDR2 is SQIVND (reference sequence). This CDR3 is 14 amino acids long. The trim removed 5 bases at V and 4 bases at J, leaving 6 bases unmatched.

V and J are TRBV4-1 and TRBJ2-5, with 7 bases that match TRBD1. The CDR3 runs to 15 residues. V gave up 5 bases and J gave up 5 bases; unmatched junction bases: 11. In germline, CDR1 is MGHRA, CDR2 YSYEKL. The CDR3 reads CASSSHPQGVETQYF. The DNA for the CDR3 is TGCGCCAGCAGCTCGCACCCCCAGGGGGTGGAGACCCAGTACTTC.

This clone was recorded a few times. The V call is TRBV6-5, the J call TRBJ1-6; D may be TRBD1 (5 bases). The CDR3 is made up of 15 amino acids. Trimming stripped 6 bases from V and 8 bases from J, with 17 bases between. The V gene's germline CDR1 is MNHEY and CDR2 SVGAGI. The CDR3 nucleotides are TGTGCCAGCAGAACCGGGACCTTTGGGGATTCACCCCTCCACTTT. Protein sequence: CASRTGTFGDSPLHF.

The gene calls are TRBV18 and TRBJ1-2; TRBD1 matches at 12 bases. J lost 2 bases, V lost 5 bases, and 6 bases had no gene match. Germline V gene lookup returns CDR1 KGHSH and CDR2 LQKENI. The CDR3 totals 16 residues. CDR3 nucleotides: TGTGCCAGCTCAGCCCGGGACAGGGGGCTGAACTATGGCTACACCTTC. It is translated as CASSARDRGLNYGYTF.

The V call is TRBV28, the J call TRBJ1-5; 7 bases align to TRBD1. The CDR3 is 12 amino acids. Trimming took 11 bases from V and 9 from J; bases not matched to a gene: 10. Germline CDR1 and CDR2: MDHEN and SYDVKM. The CDR3 DNA follows: TGTGCCGCTGAGACAGGGAATGCGCCCCAGCATTTT. Its protein product is CAAETGNAPQHF.

The V call is TRBV12-5, the J call TRBJ1-5; D uncertain. Trimming left V 0 bases short and J 5 bases short, with 14 bases between. CDR1 and CDR2 from the germline V gene are LGHNT and FRNRAP. The CDR3 totals 16 residues. The chain's CDR3 is CASGLVGTGIHQPQHF. CDR3 DNA sequence: TGTGCTAGTGGTTTGGTAGGTACGGGAATTCATCAGCCCCAGCATTTT.

The genes are TRBV5-1 and TRBJ2-1, with D maybe TRBD2 (5 bases). The CDR3 is made up of 13 amino acids. V lost 4 bases, J lost 6 bases, and 11 bases lay in between. Looked up from germline, CDR1 is SGHRS and CDR2 is YFSETQ. CDR3: CASSRGPSNEQFF. The CDR3 nucleotides read TGCGCCAGCAGCCGGGGTCCTTCCAATGAGCAGTTCTTC.

The J gene is TRBJ2-5, the V gene TRBV7-2; 7 bases are a match to TRBD2. The CDR3 totals 15 residues. Germline-derived CDR1 and CDR2 are SGHTA and FQGNSA. V dropped 2 bases and J dropped 5; count of bases not matched to a gene: 8. The CDR3 sequence: CASSLNSGAGETQYF. CDR3 nucleotide sequence: TGTGCCAGCAGCTTAAACAGCGGGGCGGGGGAGACCCAGTACTTC.

V is TRBV27 and J is TRBJ1-4; no firm D call. The CDR3 runs 14 residues. V shed 4 bases and J shed 3 bases, with 9 bases lying between them. The germline CDR1 and CDR2 sequences are MNHEY and SMNVEV (reference sequence). The DNA of the CDR3 is TGTGCCAGCAGTTCGCCCAGGCCTAATGAAAAACTGTTTTTT. Protein sequence: CASSSPRPNEKLFF.

This rearrangement joins TRBV7-8 to TRBJ2-3; 8 positions agree with TRBD2. This CDR3 spans 17 amino acids. J lost 2 bases, V lost 0 bases, and 7 bases had no gene match. The germline V gene has CDR1 SGHVS and CDR2 FQNEAQ. The CDR3 sequence is CASSLAGGGGSTDTQYF. CDR3 DNA: TGTGCCAGCAGCTTAGCTGGGGGCGGGGGGTCCACAGATACGCAGTATTTT.

The CDR3, as DNA: TGTGCCAGCAGCCGGGGGAGGGGGGCCACTGAAGCTTTCTTT. Protein sequence: CASSRGRGATEAFF. This rearrangement joins TRBV3-1 (or the pseudogene TRBV3-2) to TRBJ1-1; D may be TRBD1 (6 bases). The CDR3 totals 14 residues. Looked up from germline, CDR1 is LGHDT and CDR2 is YNNKEL (reference sequence). The germline V and J ends were trimmed by 4 bases and 4 bases, with 13 bases remaining between them.

V usage is TRBV7-2 and J usage is TRBJ2-7; maybe TRBD2 (6 bases). Germline CDR1 reads SGHTA; CDR2 reads FQGNSA. V was cut by 5 bases and J by 0 bases, with 17 bases left in between. This CDR3 has 16 residues. The CDR3 spells CASSPWLGGSSYEQYF. In DNA form, the CDR3 reads TGTGCCAGCAGCCCGTGGTTGGGAGGTAGCTCCTACGAGCAGTACTTC. The whole variable domain, remainder taken from reference TRBV7-2 and TRBJ2-7, is GAGVSQSPSNKVTEKGKDVELRCDPISGHTALYWYRQSLGQGLEFLIYFQGNSAPDKSGLPSDRFSAERTGGSVSTLTIQRTQQEDSAVYLCASSPWLGGSSYEQYFGPGTRLTVT.

The rearrangement joins TRBV9 to TRBJ2-3; D might be TRBD2 (6 bases). Germline lookup yields CDR1 SGDLS and CDR2 YYNGEE. The CDR3 covers 16 residues. V gave up 0 bases and J gave up 3 bases, with 14 bases separating them. CDR3 nucleotides: TGTGCCAGCAGCGTAGACTCTAGCGCAAATACAGATACGCAGTATTTT. This gives the protein CASSVDSSANTDTQYF.

This rearrangement joins TRBV27 to TRBJ1-2; D is unresolved. V shed 3 bases and J shed 8 bases, with 7 bases lying between them. This CDR3 contains 11 residues. CDR1 and CDR2 (germline): MNHEY, SMNVEV (reference sequence). The CDR3 loop is CASSLRWGYTF. DNA for the CDR3: TGTGCCAGCAGTTTGAGGTGGGGCTACACCTTC.

The DNA of the CDR3 is TGTGCCAGCAGCTCCGGCTTGAACACTGAAGCTTTCTTT. This gives the protein CASSSGLNTEAFF. This sequence joins TRBV7-8 and TRBJ1-1; unclear D gene. Trimming stripped 4 bases from V and 0 bases from J, with 6 bases between. Per the germline V gene, CDR1 is SGHVS and CDR2 is FQNEAQ. The CDR3 has 13 amino acids.

The chain joins TRBV3-1 (or the pseudogene TRBV3-2) to TRBJ1-1; a weak D match, TRBD1 (6 bases). Trimming pared 4 bases from V and 8 bases from J, leaving 14 bases between. The CDR3 sequence is 13 residues long. The germline gives CDR1 LGHDT, CDR2 YNNKEL (reference sequence). CDR3 coding DNA: TGTGCCAGCAGCCTTTCTCACAGGGACGAAGCTTTCTTT. Translating gives CASSLSHRDEAFF.

The V gene is TRBV30, the J gene TRBJ2-3; D tentatively reads TRBD1 or TRBD2 (5 bases each). V was cut by 0 bases and J by 2 bases, with 18 bases left in between. The length of the CDR3 is 17 residues. Looked up from germline, CDR1 is GTSNPN and CDR2 is SVGIG (reference sequence). DNA of the CDR3: TGTGCCTGGAGTGTAGGAGTGAGGGGTAGCGACACAGATACGCAGTATTTT. Protein product: CAWSVGVRGSDTDTQYF.

V usage is TRBV7-3 and J usage is TRBJ2-5, with D perhaps matching TRBD1 or TRBD2 (7 bases each). The CDR3 is 15 amino acids. V lost 5 bases and J 1 base, leaving 14 bases between the germline ends. Germline CDR1 is SGHTA and CDR2 is FQGTGA. The CDR3 region has the DNA TGTGCCAGCAGCCCAGGGGGGGGCCTCCAAGAGACCCAGTACTTC. Amino acids: CASSPGGGLQETQYF.